This note documents a single TCR beta chain sequence. The sample originates from a study of cytomegalovirus exposure and HLA in healthy donors. CDR1 and CDR2 (germline): GTSNPN, SVGIG (reference sequence). The V and J ends lost 3 bases and 5 bases, in that order; junction bases with no gene match: 13. The CDR3 totals 15 residues. PCR used 60 Vbeta primers and 13 Jbeta primers. Data came from immunoSEQ multiplex PCR; TCRdb stores just in-frame clones and leaves some out. The table includes about 130,000 clones, roughly four fifths detected once. V gene TRBV30 combines with J gene TRBJ2-7, with 7 bases matching TRBD1. The sequence came from a boy between 2 and 10 years old in good health and CMV-seronegative. Sequencing used PBMCs. CDR3 in amino acids: CAWSVLTGIGNEQYF. The CDR3 bases are TGTGCCTGGAGCGTCCTGACAGGGATAGGGAACGAGCAGTACTTC.